The following is a TCR beta chain sequence with its context. Antigen: not known. This entry belongs to a study of T cell responses to AZD1222 COVID-19 vaccine. Overall study findings and caveats: Regions 160-218 and 743-854 held dominance among vaccine-associated CD4 TCRs, which spanned spike. All repertoire sampling was performed exclusively after the peak T cell response.

Germline CDR1 and CDR2: MNHEY and SVGAGI. V shed 8 bases and J 1 base; nucleotides not matched to a gene: 3. The CDR3 has 13 residues. The repertoire was sequenced with immunoSEQ multiplex PCR; TCRdb's copy has only in-frame clones and lacks some. Counted here are fewer than 150,000 clones, 88% occurring once; the ten biggest clones make up roughly 6.1%. This specimen was peripheral blood, taken 28 days after the second AZD1222 dose. This chain connects TRBV6-5 to TRBJ1-1; 8 bases align to TRBD1. This TCR was recovered from an adult who received the AZD1222 COVID-19 vaccine. CDR3: CASRQGPNTEAFF. In nucleotides, the CDR3 is TGTGCCAGCCGACAGGGGCCGAACACTGAAGCTTTCTTT.